A single sample gave rise to the 21 T cell receptor beta chains below, sequenced in a study of cytomegalovirus exposure and HLA in healthy donors. Vbeta (60) and Jbeta (13) primers were used in the PCR. Sequencing used immunoSEQ multiplex PCR; TCRdb keeps in-frame clones, though not all of them. Of roughly 68,000 clones listed, around 74% were seen once; the top ten hold approximately 4.8%. Input material: PBMCs. The receptors were gathered from a male donor in good health and CMV-seropositive.

The V gene is TRBV4-3, the J gene TRBJ2-3; D gene ambiguous. The CDR3 runs to 17 residues. The germline V gene has CDR1 LGHNA and CDR2 YSLEER. V shed 0 bases and J shed 0 bases, with 13 bases lying between them. DNA for the CDR3: TGCGCCAGCAGCCAAGACCCTATCCCGGGTAGCACAGATACGCAGTATTTT. It encodes CASSQDPIPGSTDTQYF.

The V gene is TRBV16, the J gene TRBJ2-5; the D is unclear. Trimming took 1 base from V and 0 from J, leaving 6 bases between them. Germline values: CDR1 KGHSY, CDR2 FQNENV. The CDR3 loop spans 14 amino acids. CDR3 region: CASSQFKYQETQYF. CDR3 sequence (DNA): TGTGCCAGCAGCCAATTTAAATACCAAGAGACCCAGTACTTC.

There are a few counts of this clone. J is TRBJ1-1 and V is TRBV4-1; no clear D. Trimming took off 3 bases at V and 1 base at J, with 12 bases between the two ends. This CDR3 contains 15 residues. The germline CDR1 and CDR2 sequences are MGHRA and YSYEKL. The CDR3 DNA sequence: TGCGCCAGCAGCCACCCCTACTCCCAGAACACTGAAGCTTTCTTT. It specifies CASSHPYSQNTEAFF.

This clone was seen a few times. V gene TRBV5-6 combines with J gene TRBJ1-1; D is undetermined. The CDR3 length is 13 residues. V was pared by 0 bases and J by 1 base, with 4 bases between. Germline CDR1 is SGHDT and CDR2 is YYEEEE. The DNA for the CDR3 is TGTGCCAGCAGCTTGGTGAGGAACACTGAAGCTTTCTTT. Its translation: CASSLVRNTEAFF.

The chain recombines TRBV19 with TRBJ2-3, with D possibly matching TRBD2 (5 bases). Germline CDR1 reads LNHDA; CDR2 reads SQIVND (reference sequence). V lost 1 base to trimming and J lost 1 base, with 12 bases between them. The CDR3 totals 16 residues. The CDR3 spells CASSIGGARGTDTQYF. CDR3 DNA sequence: TGTGCCAGTAGTATAGGGGGAGCGCGGGGCACAGATACGCAGTATTTT.

V is TRBV6-1 and J is TRBJ1-5; tentative D call: TRBD1 (6 bases). Trimming pared 1 base from V and 12 bases from J, leaving 13 bases between. Germline V gene sequence: CDR1 MNHNS, CDR2 SASEGT. This CDR3 region has 13 residues. For the CDR3, the DNA is TGTGCCAGCAGTGAAGGGGAGGGGGGTTACCAGCATTTT. It codes for CASSEGEGGYQHF.

The CDR3 region is CASSLGPRSYEQYF. The CDR3 region has the DNA TGTGCCAGCAGTTTAGGTCCGCGCTCCTACGAGCAGTACTTC. V gene TRBV27 combines with J gene TRBJ2-7; D gene ambiguous. The CDR3 has 14 amino acids. From germline, CDR1 is MNHEY and CDR2 SMNVEV (reference sequence). Between the trimmed V and J ends, which lost 2 bases and 0 bases, there was a span of 8 bases.

The chain joins TRBV5-3 to TRBJ1-2; a possible D gene is TRBD1 (6 bases). TRBV5-3 falls under the ORF class, with uncertain function. Trimming cost V 0 bases and J 7 bases, with 10 bases left between them. The length of the CDR3 is 13 residues. The DNA of the CDR3 is TGTGCCAGAAGCTTGGTCAGGGGACGTGGCTACACCTTC. This translates into CARSLVRGRGYTF.

J is TRBJ2-7 and V is TRBV4-1; 9 bases fit TRBD1. Germline V gives CDR1 MGHRA, CDR2 YSYEKL. This CDR3 has 14 residues. V lost 0 bases and J lost 7; bases outside the gene matches: 4. In DNA, the CDR3 is TGCGCCAGCAGCCAAGAAGGGACAGGGCGAGAGCAGTACTTC. Residues: CASSQEGTGREQYF.

The V and J genes are TRBV18 and TRBJ2-7; 11 bases align to TRBD1. Germline lookup yields CDR1 KGHSH and CDR2 LQKENI. With V trimmed by 2 bases and J by 2 bases, 8 bases remained unmatched. This CDR3 region has 17 residues. CDR3 amino acids: CASSPLGPGQGAYEQYF. The CDR3 region has the DNA TGTGCCAGCTCACCATTAGGTCCGGGACAGGGGGCCTACGAGCAGTACTTC. The variable domain in full, with the rest retrieved from reference TRBV18 and TRBJ2-7, is NAGVMQNPRHLVRRRGQEARLRCSPMKGHSHVYWYRQLPEEGLKFMVYLQKENIIDESGMPKERFSAEFPKEGPSILRIQQVVRGDSAAYFCASSPLGPGQGAYEQYFGPGTRLTVT.

V is TRBV18 and J is TRBJ2-7; TRBD1 agrees at 8 bases. Germline trimming cut 3 bases from V and 5 bases from J; bases unmatched to any gene: 9. The CDR3 loop spans 15 amino acids. The germline CDR1 and CDR2 sequences are KGHSH and LQKENI. DNA for the CDR3: TGTGCCAGCTCACCCCCGGGACAGGCCAAAGACGAGCAGTACTTC. Protein: CASSPPGQAKDEQYF.

This chain connects TRBV4-3 to TRBJ2-4, with TRBD1 as a possible D gene (5 bases). V lost 1 base to trimming and J lost 0 bases, with 22 bases between them. Per the germline V gene, CDR1 is LGHNA and CDR2 is YSLEER. This CDR3 region has 20 residues. CDR3 amino acids: CASSQGWGVGKTLAKNIQYF. CDR3 nucleotides: TGCGCCAGCAGCCAAGGTTGGGGCGTTGGGAAGACATTAGCCAAAAACATTCAGTACTTC.

By sample share, this clone is medium-sized. This chain links TRBV5-1 with TRBJ2-3, with 11 nucleotides matching TRBD2. Germline CDR1 reads SGHRS; CDR2 reads YFSETQ. The V segment lost 5 bases and the J segment 8 bases; nucleotides outside the gene matches: 4. CDR3 length: 13 residues. CDR3 residues: CASSLSGGGTQYF. CDR3 nucleotide sequence: TGCGCCAGCAGTCTTAGCGGGGGGGGTACGCAGTATTTT.

The gene calls are TRBV5-4 and TRBJ1-5, with D tentatively TRBD1 (5 bases). Germline assignment: CDR1 SGHNT and CDR2 YYREEE (reference sequence). This CDR3 has 14 residues. V was trimmed by 5 bases and J by 6 bases, leaving 15 bases between them. The DNA of the CDR3 is TGTGCCAGCAGTTTCAATGGGGCAGGTCAGCCCCAGCATTTT. It codes for CASSFNGAGQPQHF. The variable domain in full, with the rest retrieved from reference TRBV5-4 and TRBJ1-5, is ETGVTQSPTHLIKTRGQQVTLRCSSQSGHNTVSWYQQALGQGPQFIFQYYREEENGRGNFPPRFSGLQFPNYSSELNVNALELDDSALYLCASSFNGAGQPQHFGDGTRLSIL.

The chain combines TRBV27 with TRBJ1-5, with a possible D match to TRBD1 (5 bases). The CDR3 totals 13 residues. Deletions cut 3 bases from V and 7 bases from J, with 10 bases between. CDR1 is MNHEY, CDR2 SMNVEV, per germline (reference sequence). The CDR3 DNA follows: TGTGCCAGCAGTTTCCAGGGTGAGCAGCCCCAGCATTTT. Encoded protein: CASSFQGEQPQHF.

The V call is TRBV9, the J call TRBJ2-1; D ambiguous. The germline V gene encodes CDR1 SGDLS and CDR2 YYNGEE. The V gene lost 0 bases and the J gene lost 8 bases, with 3 bases spanning the gap. The CDR3 is made up of 11 amino acids. The CDR3 region is CASSVGDEQFF. DNA for the CDR3: TGTGCCAGCAGCGTAGGCGATGAGCAGTTCTTC.

The chain uses TRBV27 and TRBJ2-3; D gene unclear. Germline V gene sequence: CDR1 MNHEY, CDR2 SMNVEV (reference sequence). The CDR3 covers 14 residues. V lost 4 bases to trimming and J lost 4 bases, with 12 bases between them. Here the CDR3 reads CASSSVPIPDTQYF. CDR3 sequence (DNA): TGTGCCAGCAGTTCCGTCCCTATTCCAGATACGCAGTATTTT.

This clone appeared a single time. V gene TRBV7-9 combines with J gene TRBJ1-1; D is unclear. V lost 4 bases to trimming and J lost 10 bases, with 13 bases between them. In germline, CDR1 is SEHNR, CDR2 FQNEAQ (reference sequence). This CDR3 contains 12 residues. Here the CDR3 reads CASSYTDSGAFF. The CDR3 bases are TGTGCCAGCAGCTATACAGATTCAGGAGCTTTCTTT. The full variable domain, its missing parts supplied by reference TRBV7-9 and TRBJ1-1, is DTGVSQNPRHKITKRGQNVTFRCDPISEHNRLYWYRQTLGQGPEFLTYFQNEAQLEKSRLLSDRFSAERPKGSFSTLEIQRTEQGDSAMYLCASSYTDSGAFFGQGTRLTVV.

This clone was counted only a few times. This sequence joins TRBV6-1 and TRBJ1-5; 7 bases are a match to TRBD1. J was trimmed by 3 bases and V by 10 bases; bases with no gene match: 12. CDR3 length equals 15 residues. Germline CDR1 and CDR2: MNHNS and SASEGT. CDR3 residues: CATRGWDSLNQPQHF. CDR3 sequence (DNA): TGTGCCACCCGGGGATGGGACAGCCTCAATCAGCCCCAGCATTTT.

V is TRBV2 and J is TRBJ2-1; 10 nucleotides match TRBD1. V shed 6 bases and J 5 bases; nucleotides not matched to a gene: 10. From germline, CDR1 is SNHLY and CDR2 FYNNEI. This CDR3 has 16 residues. The chain's CDR3 is CASRMGQGQGNNEQFF. CDR3 DNA: TGTGCCAGCAGGATGGGACAGGGGCAGGGTAACAATGAGCAGTTCTTC. The variable domain in full, with the rest retrieved from reference TRBV2 and TRBJ2-1, is EPEVTQTPSHQVTQMGQEVILRCVPISNHLYFYWYRQILGQKVEFLVSFYNNEISEKSEIFDDQFSVERPDGSNFTLKIRSTKLEDSAMYFCASRMGQGQGNNEQFFGPGTRLTVL.

This clone showed up just once. The chain combines TRBV18 with TRBJ2-1; 14 nucleotides align to TRBD2. The germline V gene has CDR1 KGHSH and CDR2 LQKENI. The CDR3 covers 15 residues. V was clipped by 4 bases and J by 8 bases; unmatched bases: 4. As DNA, the CDR3 is TGTGCCAGCTCACTAGGACTAGCGGGGGGTGATGAGCAGTTCTTC. As protein: CASSLGLAGGDEQFF.